This TCR beta chain was obtained from a study of OX40 agonist ivuxolimab in advanced cancers. In the case of this clone: Its antigen is unidentified.

Study results and limitations: Those patients achieving a partial response at 0.1-3.0 mg/kg showed among the lowest clonal expansion.

Profiled with immunoSEQ multiplex PCR; TCRdb holds only in-frame clones, not every one. The sample carries tens of thousands of clones, around 90% recorded once. Sequences were derived from CD4+ or CD8+ T cells sorted from blood, sampled in a trial of the OX40 agonist ivuxolimab. This sequence originates from an adult with an advanced solid tumor such as melanoma, head and neck, liver or kidney cancer.

CDR3 DNA sequence: TGTGCCAGCAGTTTTTTCCGGCAGGCGGGCGATACGCAGTATTTT. As protein: CASSFFRQAGDTQYF. This sequence joins TRBV27 and TRBJ2-3, with D possibly being TRBD2 (5 bases). Germline CDR1 and CDR2: MNHEY and SMNVEV (reference sequence). V shed 3 bases and J shed 6 bases, with 16 bases lying between them. This CDR3 has 15 amino acids.